This entry features one T cell receptor beta chain sequence. V was clipped by 7 bases and J by 8 bases; unmatched bases: 6. The CDR3 totals 13 residues. From germline, CDR1 is SEHNR and CDR2 FQNEAQ (reference sequence). The sample is drawn from a study of blood T cell repertoires in COVID-19. Whole-study context: T cells, B-cell-depleted T cells, or PBMCs provided the cDNA or gDNA that served as material.

Under the authors' procedure: By means of reference gene primer amplification, nucleated cell counts were estimated. TCRdb's copy holds only in-frame clones and misses some; the assay was immunoSEQ multiplex PCR. V and J calls and clone size are those listed in that table; D and trimming were worked out from the DNA. The sample consists of 120,000 to 150,000 clones, around 86% of them appearing once. The chain combines TRBV7-9 with TRBJ2-1; 9 bases match TRBD1. The TCR was taken from an elderly woman with acute or convalescent COVID-19. Sequenced material: peripheral blood. DNA of the CDR3: TGTGCCAGCACCGACACAGGGGGCGATGAGCAGTTCTTC. This codes for CASTDTGGDEQFF.